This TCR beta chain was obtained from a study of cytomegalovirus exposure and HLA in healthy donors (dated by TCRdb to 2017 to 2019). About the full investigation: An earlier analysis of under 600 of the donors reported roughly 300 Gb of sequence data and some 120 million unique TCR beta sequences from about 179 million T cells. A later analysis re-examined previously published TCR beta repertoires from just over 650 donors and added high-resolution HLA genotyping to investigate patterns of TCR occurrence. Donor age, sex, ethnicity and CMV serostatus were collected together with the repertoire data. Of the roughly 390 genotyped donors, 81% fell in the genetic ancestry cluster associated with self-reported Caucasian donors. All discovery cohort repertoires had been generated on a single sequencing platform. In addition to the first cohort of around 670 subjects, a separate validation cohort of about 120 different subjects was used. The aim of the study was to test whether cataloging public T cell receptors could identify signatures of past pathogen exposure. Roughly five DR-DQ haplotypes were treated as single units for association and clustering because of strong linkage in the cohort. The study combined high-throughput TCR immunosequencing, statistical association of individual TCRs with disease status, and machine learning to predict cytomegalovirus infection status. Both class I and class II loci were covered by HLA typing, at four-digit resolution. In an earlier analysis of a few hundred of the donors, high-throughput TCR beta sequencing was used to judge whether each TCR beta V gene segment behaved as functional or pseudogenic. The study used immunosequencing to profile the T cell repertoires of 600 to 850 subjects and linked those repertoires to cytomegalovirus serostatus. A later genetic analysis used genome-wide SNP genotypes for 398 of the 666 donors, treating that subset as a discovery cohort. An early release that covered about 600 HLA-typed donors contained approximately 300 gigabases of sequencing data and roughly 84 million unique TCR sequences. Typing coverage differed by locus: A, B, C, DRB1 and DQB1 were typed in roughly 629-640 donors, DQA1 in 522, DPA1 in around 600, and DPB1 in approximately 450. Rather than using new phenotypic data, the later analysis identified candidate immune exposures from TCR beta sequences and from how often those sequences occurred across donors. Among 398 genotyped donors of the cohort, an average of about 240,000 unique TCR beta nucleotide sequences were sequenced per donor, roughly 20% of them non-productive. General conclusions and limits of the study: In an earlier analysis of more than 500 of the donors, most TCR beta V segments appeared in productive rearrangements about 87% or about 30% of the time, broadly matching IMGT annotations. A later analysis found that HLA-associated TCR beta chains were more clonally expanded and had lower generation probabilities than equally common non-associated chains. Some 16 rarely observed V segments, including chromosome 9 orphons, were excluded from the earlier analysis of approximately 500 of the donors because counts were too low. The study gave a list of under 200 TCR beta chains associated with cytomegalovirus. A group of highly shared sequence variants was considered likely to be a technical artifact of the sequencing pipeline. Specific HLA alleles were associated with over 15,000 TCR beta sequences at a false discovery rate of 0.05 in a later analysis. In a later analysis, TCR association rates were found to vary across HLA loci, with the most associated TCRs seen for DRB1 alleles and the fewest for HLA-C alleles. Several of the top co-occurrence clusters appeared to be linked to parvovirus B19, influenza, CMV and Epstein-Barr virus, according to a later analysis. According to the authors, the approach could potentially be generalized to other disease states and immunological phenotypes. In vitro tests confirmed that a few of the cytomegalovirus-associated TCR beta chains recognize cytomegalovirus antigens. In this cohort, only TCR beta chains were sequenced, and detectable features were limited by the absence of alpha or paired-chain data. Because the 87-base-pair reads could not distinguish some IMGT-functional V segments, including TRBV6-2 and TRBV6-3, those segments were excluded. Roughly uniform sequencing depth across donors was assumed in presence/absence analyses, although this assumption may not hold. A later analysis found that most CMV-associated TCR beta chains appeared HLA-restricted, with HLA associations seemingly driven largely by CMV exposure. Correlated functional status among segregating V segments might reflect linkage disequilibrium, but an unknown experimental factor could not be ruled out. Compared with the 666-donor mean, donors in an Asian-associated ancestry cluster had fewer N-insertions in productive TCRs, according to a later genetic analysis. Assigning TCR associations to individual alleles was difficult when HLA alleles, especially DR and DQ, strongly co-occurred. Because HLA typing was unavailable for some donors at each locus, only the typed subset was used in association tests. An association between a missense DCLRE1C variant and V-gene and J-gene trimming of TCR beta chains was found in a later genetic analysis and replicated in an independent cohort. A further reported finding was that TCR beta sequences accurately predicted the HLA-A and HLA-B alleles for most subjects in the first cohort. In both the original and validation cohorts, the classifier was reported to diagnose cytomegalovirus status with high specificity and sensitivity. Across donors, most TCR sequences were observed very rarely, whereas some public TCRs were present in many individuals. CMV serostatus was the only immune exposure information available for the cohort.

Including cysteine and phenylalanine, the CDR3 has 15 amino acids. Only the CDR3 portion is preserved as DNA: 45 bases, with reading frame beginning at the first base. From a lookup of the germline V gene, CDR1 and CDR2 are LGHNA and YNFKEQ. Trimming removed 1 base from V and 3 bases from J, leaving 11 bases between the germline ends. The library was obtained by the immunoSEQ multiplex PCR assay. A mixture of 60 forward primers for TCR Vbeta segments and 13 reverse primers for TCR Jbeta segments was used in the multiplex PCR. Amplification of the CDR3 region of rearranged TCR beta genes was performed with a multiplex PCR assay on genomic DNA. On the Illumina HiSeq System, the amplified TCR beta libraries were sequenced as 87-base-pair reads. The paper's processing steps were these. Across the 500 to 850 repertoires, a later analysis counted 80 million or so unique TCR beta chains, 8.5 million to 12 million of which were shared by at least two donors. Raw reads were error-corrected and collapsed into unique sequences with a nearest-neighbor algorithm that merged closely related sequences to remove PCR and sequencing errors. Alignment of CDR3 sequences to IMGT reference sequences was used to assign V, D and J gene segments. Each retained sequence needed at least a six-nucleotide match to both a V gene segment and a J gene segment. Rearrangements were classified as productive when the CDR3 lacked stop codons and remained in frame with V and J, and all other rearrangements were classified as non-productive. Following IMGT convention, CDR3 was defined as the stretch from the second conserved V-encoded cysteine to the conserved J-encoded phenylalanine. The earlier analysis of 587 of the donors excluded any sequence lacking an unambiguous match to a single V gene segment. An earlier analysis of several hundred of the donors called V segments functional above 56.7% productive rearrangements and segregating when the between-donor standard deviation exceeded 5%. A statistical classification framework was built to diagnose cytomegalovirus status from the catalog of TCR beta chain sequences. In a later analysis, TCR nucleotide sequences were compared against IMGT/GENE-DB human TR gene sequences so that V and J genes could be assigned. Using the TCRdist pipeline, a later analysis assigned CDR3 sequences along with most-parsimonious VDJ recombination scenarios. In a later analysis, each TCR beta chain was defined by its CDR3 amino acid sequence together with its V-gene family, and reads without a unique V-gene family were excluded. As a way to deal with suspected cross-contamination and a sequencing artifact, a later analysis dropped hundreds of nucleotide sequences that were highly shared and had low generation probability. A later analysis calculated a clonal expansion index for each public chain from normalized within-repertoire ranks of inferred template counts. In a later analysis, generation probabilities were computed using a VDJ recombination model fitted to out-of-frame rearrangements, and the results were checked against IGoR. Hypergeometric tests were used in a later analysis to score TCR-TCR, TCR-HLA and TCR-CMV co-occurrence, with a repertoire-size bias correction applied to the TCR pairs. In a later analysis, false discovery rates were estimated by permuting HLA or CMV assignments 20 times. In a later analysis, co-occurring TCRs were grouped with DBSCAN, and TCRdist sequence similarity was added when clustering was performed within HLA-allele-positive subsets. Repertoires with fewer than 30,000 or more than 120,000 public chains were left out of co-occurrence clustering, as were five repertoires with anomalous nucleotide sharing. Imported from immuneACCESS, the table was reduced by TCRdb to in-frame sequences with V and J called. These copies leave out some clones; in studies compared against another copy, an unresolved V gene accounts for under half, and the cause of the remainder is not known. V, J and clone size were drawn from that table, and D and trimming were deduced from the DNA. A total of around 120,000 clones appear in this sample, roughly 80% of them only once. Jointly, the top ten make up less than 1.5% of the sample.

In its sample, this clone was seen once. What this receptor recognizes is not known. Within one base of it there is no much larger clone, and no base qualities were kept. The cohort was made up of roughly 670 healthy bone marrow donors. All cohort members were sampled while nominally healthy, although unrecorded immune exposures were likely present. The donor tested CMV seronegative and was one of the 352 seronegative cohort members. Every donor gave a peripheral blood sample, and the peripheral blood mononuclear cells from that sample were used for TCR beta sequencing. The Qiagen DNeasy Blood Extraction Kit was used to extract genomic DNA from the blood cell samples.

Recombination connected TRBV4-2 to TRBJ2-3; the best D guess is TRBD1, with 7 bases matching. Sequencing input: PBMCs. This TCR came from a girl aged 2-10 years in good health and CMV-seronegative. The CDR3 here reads CASSQVEGATDTQYF. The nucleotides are TGTGCCAGCAGCCAAGTGGAGGGGGCGACAGATACGCAGTATTTT.